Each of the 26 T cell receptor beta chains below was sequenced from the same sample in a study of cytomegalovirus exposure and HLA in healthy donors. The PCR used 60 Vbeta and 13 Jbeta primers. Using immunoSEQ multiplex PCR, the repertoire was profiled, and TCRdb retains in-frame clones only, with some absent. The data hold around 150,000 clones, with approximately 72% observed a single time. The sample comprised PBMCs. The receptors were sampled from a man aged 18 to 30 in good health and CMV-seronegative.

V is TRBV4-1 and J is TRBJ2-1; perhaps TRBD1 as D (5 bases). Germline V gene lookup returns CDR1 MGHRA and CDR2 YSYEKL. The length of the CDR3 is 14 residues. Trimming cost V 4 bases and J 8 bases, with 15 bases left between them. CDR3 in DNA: TGCGCCAGCAGCCCAGCCGGACGCAGGGATGAGCAGTTCTTC. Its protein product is CASSPAGRRDEQFF.

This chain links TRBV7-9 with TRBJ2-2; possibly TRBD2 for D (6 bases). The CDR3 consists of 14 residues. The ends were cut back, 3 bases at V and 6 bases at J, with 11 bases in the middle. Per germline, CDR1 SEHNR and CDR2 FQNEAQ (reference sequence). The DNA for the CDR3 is TGTGCCAGCAGCTTCCTTAGCGGCGCCGGGGAGCTGTTTTTT. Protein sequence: CASSFLSGAGELFF.

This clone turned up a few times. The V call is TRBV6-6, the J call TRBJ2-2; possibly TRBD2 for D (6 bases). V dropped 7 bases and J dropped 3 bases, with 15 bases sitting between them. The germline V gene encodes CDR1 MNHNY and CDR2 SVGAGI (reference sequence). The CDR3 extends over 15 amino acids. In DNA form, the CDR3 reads TGTGCCAGCACCCCAAGGGGCGGGGACACCGGGGAGCTGTTTTTT. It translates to CASTPRGGDTGELFF.

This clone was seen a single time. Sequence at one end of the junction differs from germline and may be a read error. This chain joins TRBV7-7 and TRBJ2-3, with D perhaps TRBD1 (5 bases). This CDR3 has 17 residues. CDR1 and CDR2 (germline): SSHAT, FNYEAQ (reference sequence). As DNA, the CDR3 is TGTGCTAGCAGCTATCCTCGGACACTCATCAAATGGGATACGCAGTATTTT. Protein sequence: CASSYPRTLIKWDTQYF.

The CDR3 reads CASSQQTTSGSSYEQYF. CDR3 DNA sequence: TGTGCCAGCAGCCAACAGACCACTAGCGGTAGCTCCTACGAGCAGTACTTC. This sequence joins TRBV14 and TRBJ2-7; 8 nucleotides align to TRBD2. Per germline, CDR1 SGHDN and CDR2 FVKESK. Trimming took 2 bases from V and 0 from J; bases not matched to a gene: 9. The CDR3 has 17 residues. Together with reference TRBV14 and TRBJ2-7, the CDR3 gives the full variable domain: EAGVTQFPSHSVIEKGQTVTLRCDPISGHDNLYWYRRVMGKEIKFLLHFVKESKQDESGMPNNRFLAERTGGTYSTLKVQPAELEDSGVYFCASSQQTTSGSSYEQYFGPGTRLTVT.

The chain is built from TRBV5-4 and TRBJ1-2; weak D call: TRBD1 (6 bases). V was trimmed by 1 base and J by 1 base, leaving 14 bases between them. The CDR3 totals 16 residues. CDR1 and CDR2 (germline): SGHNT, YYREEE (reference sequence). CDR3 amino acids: CASSLSRGAYNYGYTF. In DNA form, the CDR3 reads TGTGCCAGCAGCTTGTCTCGGGGGGCCTATAACTATGGCTACACCTTC.

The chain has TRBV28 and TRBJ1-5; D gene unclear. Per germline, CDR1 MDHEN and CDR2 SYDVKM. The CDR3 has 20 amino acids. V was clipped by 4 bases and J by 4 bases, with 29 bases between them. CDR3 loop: CASSSFTPGSRVPVNQPQHF. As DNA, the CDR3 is TGTGCCAGCAGTTCCTTCACCCCGGGGTCTCGCGTGCCAGTGAATCAGCCCCAGCATTTT.

CDR3 DNA: TGTGCCAGCAGCTTGGAACCGCTAGCGGGAGTCAACGAGCAGTACTTC. Translation: CASSLEPLAGVNEQYF. This chain connects TRBV5-6 to TRBJ2-7; 10 bases are shared with TRBD2. Germline loops: CDR1 SGHDT, CDR2 YYEEEE. The CDR3 consists of 16 residues. After removal of 0 bases from V and 5 bases from J, the junction contained 8 bases not matched to a gene.

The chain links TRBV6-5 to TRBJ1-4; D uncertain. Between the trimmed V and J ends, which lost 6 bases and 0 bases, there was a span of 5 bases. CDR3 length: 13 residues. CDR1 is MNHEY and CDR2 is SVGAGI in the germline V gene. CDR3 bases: TGTGCCAGCAGGGCCGCAACTAATGAAAAACTGTTTTTT. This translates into CASRAATNEKLFF.

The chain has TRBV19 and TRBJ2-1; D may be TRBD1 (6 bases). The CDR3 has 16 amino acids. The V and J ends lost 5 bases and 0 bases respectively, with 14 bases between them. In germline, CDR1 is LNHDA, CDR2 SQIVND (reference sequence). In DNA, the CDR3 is TGTGCCAGTAGTCCCTCCACAGGGAGCTCCTACAATGAGCAGTTCTTC. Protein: CASSPSTGSSYNEQFF.

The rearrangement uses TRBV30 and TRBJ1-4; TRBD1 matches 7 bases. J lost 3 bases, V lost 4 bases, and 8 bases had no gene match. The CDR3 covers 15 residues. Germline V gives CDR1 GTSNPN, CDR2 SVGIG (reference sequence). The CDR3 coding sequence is TGTGCCTGGACCGAACAGGGGAAACCTAATGAAAAACTGTTTTTT. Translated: CAWTEQGKPNEKLFF.

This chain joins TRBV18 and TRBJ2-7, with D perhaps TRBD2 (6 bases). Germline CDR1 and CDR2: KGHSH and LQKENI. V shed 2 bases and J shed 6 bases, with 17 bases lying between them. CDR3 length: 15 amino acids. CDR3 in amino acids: CASSPFRETSSEQYF. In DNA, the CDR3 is TGTGCCAGCTCACCATTCCGTGAGACTAGTTCCGAGCAGTACTTC.

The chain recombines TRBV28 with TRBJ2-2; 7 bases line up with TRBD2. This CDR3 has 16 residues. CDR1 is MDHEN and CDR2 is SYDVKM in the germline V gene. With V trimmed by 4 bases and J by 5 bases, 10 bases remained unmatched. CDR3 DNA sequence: TGTGCCAGCAGTTATTTGGGCGGGAGTAAAACCGGGGAGCTGTTTTTT. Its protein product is CASSYLGGSKTGELFF.

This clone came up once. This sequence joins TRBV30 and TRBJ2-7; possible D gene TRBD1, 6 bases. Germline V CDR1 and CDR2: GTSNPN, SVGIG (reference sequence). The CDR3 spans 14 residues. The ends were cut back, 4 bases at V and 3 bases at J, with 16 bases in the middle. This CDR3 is CAWNGGSAYYEQYF. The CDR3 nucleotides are TGTGCCTGGAATGGGGGCAGCGCCTACTACGAGCAGTACTTC.

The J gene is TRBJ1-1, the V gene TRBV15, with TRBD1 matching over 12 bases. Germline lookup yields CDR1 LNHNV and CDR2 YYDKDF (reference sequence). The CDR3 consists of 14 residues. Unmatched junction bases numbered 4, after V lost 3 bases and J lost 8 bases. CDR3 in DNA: TGTGCCACCAGCAGGGGACAGGGGGCTTGGGAAGCTTTCTTT. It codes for CATSRGQGAWEAFF.

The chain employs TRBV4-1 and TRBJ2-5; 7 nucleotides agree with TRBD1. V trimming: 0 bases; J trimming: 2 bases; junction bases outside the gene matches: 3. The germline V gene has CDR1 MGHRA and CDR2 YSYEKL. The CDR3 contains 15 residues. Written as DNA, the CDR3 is TGCGCCAGCAGCCAAGAGGGGACAGTTCAAGAGACCCAGTACTTC. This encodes CASSQEGTVQETQYF.

As DNA, the CDR3 is TGTGCCAGCAGTTTAGGAGGGACTAGCTTCAATGAGCAGTTCTTC. It is translated as CASSLGGTSFNEQFF. This chain connects TRBV28 to TRBJ2-1; 9 nucleotides line up with TRBD2. This CDR3 has 15 amino acids. Germline assignment: CDR1 MDHEN and CDR2 SYDVKM. The V segment lost 2 bases and the J segment 6 bases; nucleotides outside the gene matches: 5.

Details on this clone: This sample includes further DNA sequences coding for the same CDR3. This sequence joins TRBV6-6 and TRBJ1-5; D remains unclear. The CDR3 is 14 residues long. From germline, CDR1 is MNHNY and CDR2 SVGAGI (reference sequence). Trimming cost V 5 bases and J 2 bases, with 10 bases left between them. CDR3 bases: TGTGCCAGCAGTCCCCGGCAGGGCAATCAGCCCCAGCATTTT. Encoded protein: CASSPRQGNQPQHF.

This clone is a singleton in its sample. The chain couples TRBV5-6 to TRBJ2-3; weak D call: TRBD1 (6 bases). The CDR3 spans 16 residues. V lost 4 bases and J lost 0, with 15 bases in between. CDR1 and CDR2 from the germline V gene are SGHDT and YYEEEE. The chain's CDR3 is CASSRQVVYSTDTQYF. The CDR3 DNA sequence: TGTGCCAGCAGCAGACAGGTGGTTTACAGCACAGATACGCAGTATTTT.

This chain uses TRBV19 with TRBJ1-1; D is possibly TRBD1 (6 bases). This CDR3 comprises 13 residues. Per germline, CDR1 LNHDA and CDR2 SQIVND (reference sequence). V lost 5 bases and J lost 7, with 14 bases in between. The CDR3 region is CASSFQGHREAFF. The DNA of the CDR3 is TGTGCCAGTAGTTTTCAGGGACATCGTGAAGCTTTCTTT.

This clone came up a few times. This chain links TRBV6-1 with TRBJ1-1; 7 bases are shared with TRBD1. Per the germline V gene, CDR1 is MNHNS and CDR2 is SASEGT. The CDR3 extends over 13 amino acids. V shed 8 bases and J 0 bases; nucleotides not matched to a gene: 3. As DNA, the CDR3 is TGTGCCAGCGGGACAGCGATGAACACTGAAGCTTTCTTT. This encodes CASGTAMNTEAFF.

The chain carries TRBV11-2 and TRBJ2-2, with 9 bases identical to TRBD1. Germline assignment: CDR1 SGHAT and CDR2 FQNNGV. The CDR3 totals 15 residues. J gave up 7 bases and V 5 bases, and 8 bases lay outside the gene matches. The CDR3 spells CASSRDRGEVGELFF. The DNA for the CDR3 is TGTGCCAGCAGCCGTGACAGGGGGGAAGTCGGGGAGCTGTTTTTT.

CDR3 sequence: CASSLWGGFGNTIYF. The DNA for the CDR3 is TGTGCCAGCAGCCTCTGGGGAGGGTTTGGAAACACCATATATTTT. This rearrangement joins TRBV14 to TRBJ1-3; D call uncertain. Germline CDR1 reads SGHDN; CDR2 reads FVKESK. V was cut by 4 bases and J by 3 bases, with 13 bases left in between. This CDR3 has 15 amino acids. Drawing the rest from reference TRBV14 and TRBJ1-3, the complete variable domain is EAGVTQFPSHSVIEKGQTVTLRCDPISGHDNLYWYRRVMGKEIKFLLHFVKESKQDESGMPNNRFLAERTGGTYSTLKVQPAELEDSGVYFCASSLWGGFGNTIYFGEGSWLTVV.

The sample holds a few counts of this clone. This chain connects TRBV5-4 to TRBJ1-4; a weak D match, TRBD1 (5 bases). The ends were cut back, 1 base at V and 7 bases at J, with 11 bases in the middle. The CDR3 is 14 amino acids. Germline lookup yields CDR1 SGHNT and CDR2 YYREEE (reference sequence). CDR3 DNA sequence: TGTGCCAGCAGCTTGCAGGGAGGAACTGAAAAACTGTTTTTT. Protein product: CASSLQGGTEKLFF.

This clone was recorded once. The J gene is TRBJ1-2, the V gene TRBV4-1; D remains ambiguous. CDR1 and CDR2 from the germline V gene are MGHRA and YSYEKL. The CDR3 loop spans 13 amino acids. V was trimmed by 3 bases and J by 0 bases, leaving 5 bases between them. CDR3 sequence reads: CASSQGANYGYTF. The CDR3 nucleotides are TGCGCCAGCAGCCAGGGAGCTAACTATGGCTACACCTTC.

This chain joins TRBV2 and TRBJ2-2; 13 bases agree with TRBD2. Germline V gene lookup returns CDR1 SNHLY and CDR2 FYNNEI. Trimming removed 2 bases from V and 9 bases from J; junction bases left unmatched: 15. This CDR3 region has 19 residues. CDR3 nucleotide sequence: TGTGCCAGCAGTGAAATCTATGGACTAGCGGGAGTTTTGGCCAGGGAGCTGTTTTTT. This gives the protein CASSEIYGLAGVLARELFF.